This T cell receptor (beta chain) was captured in a study of shared clonotypes between healthy human individuals. V gave up 5 bases and J gave up 2 bases; unmatched junction bases: 4. Germline-derived CDR1 and CDR2 are SGHTA and FQGTGA. The CDR3 is 16 amino acids. General study results and limits: Apart from blood, nothing was sampled; tissue repertoires likely differ.

Concerning this clone: Its target is unknown.

The unsorted PBMC replicate PCRs were performed with approximately 0.3 ug DNA, 25,000 to 30,000 T cell genomes. Produced via immunoSEQ multiplex PCR; TCRdb's table is partial and in-frame only. The sample records about 480,000 clones, about three quarters being singletons. Sequenced input: PBMCs. The chain links TRBV7-3 to TRBJ2-3, with TRBD2 matching over 13 bases. The source of this sequence is a woman between 40 and 55 years old in good health. Some clones in this sample may be carry-over from other donors' samples. The chain's CDR3 is CASSLGLAGNTDTQYF. CDR3 nucleotides: TGTGCCAGCAGCCTGGGACTAGCGGGGAACACAGATACGCAGTATTTT.